Listed below are T cell receptor beta chains from one sample, sequenced in a study of blood T cell repertoires in COVID-19. The table came from immunoSEQ multiplex PCR; TCRdb's copy has only in-frame clones and leaves some out. The top ten hold about a tenth of the sample, which has roughly 90,000 clones, roughly 80% seen once. Material: peripheral blood. The source is a woman in her seventies with acute or convalescent COVID-19. Both conserved end residues are part of each CDR3. A D gene is named only where the DNA matches it firmly. The size field is filled for only some rows; it gives once, few, many or a size class.

d_call | clone_size | j_call | v_call | cdr3_length | cdr3_aa | cdr3_nt
. | . | TRBJ1-1 | TRBV7-9 | 14 | CASSLVGPNTEAFF | TGTGCCAGCAGCTTAGTGGGCCCGAACACTGAAGCTTTCTTT
TRBD2 | . | TRBJ2-1 | TRBV5-6 | 14 | CASSFGTTYNEQFF | TGTGCCAGCAGCTTCGGGACTACCTACAATGAGCAGTTCTTC
TRBD1 | few | TRBJ1-5 | TRBV6-6 | 16 | CASSPGTGGWNQPQHF | TGTGCCAGCAGCCCCGGGACAGGGGGCTGGAATCAGCCCCAGCATTTT
TRBD2 | . | TRBJ2-1 | TRBV28 | 16 | CASRTAGGRSYNEQFF | TGTGCCAGCAGAACCGCGGGGGGCCGCTCCTACAATGAGCAGTTCTTC
. | . | TRBJ1-4 | TRBV6-1 | 14 | CASSYGSLNEKLFF | TGTGCCAGCAGTTATGGCAGTCTCAATGAAAAACTGTTTTTT
. | . | TRBJ1-1 | TRBV28 | 16 | CASSLGAGVLNTEAFF | TGTGCCAGCAGTTTAGGGGCAGGGGTTTTGAACACTGAAGCTTTCTTT
. | once | TRBJ2-1 | TRBV6-5 | 14 | CASSPSGGYNEQFF | TGTGCCAGCAGTCCGTCCGGGGGCTACAATGAGCAGTTCTTC
TRBD2 | once | TRBJ2-1 | TRBV2 | 16 | CASGGLAVSSYNEQFF | TGTGCCAGCGGGGGACTAGCGGTGAGCTCCTACAATGAGCAGTTCTTC
TRBD1 | . | TRBJ2-1 | TRBV9 | 17 | CASSITSGTGGQNEQFF | TGTGCCAGCAGCATTACTTCCGGGACAGGGGGTCAGAATGAGCAGTTCTTC
TRBD1 | . | TRBJ1-2 | TRBV7-9 | 12 | CASSLGQGGYTF | TGTGCCAGCAGTTTAGGACAGGGCGGGTACACCTTC
. | once | TRBJ2-3 | TRBV11-2 | 15 | CASSLWGGPTDTQYF | TGTGCCAGCAGCTTATGGGGGGGGCCCACAGATACGCAGTATTTT
. | . | TRBJ1-2 | TRBV7-2 | 15 | CASSLAPVGIYGYTF | TGTGCCAGCAGCTTAGCGCCGGTCGGTATCTATGGCTACACCTTC
. | . | TRBJ2-2 | TRBV6-5 | 16 | CASSYTAALNTGELFF | TGTGCCAGCAGTTACACTGCGGCTCTGAACACCGGGGAGCTGTTTTTT
. | . | TRBJ2-7 | TRBV27 | 14 | CASSPGTLVYEQYF | TGTGCCAGCAGCCCCGGGACTTTAGTCTACGAGCAGTACTTC
. | . | TRBJ1-3 | TRBV7-6 | 11 | CASSFRDTIYF | TGTGCCAGCAGCTTCCGGGACACCATATATTTT
. | . | TRBJ2-7 | TRBV18 | 14 | CASSPRERRYEQYF | TGTGCCAGCTCACCAAGGGAGCGCCGCTACGAGCAGTACTTC
TRBD1 | . | TRBJ1-2 | TRBV28 | 12 | CASSPGQYGYTF | TGTGCCAGCAGTCCGGGACAGTATGGCTACACCTTC
TRBD1 | . | TRBJ2-2 | TRBV7-3 | 14 | CASSPGQGTGELFF | TGTGCCAGCAGCCCGGGACAGGGGACCGGGGAGCTGTTTTTT
TRBD1 | . | TRBJ1-5 | TRBV7-9 | 17 | CASSSGQELMIRQPQHF | TGTGCCAGCAGCTCGGGACAGGAGCTAATGATAAGGCAGCCCCAGCATTTT
. | once | TRBJ2-2 | TRBV19 | 18 | CASSPIPRDQGKVGELFF | TGTGCCAGTAGTCCAATCCCCCGGGACCAGGGGAAGGTCGGGGAGCTGTTTTTT
TRBD2 | few | TRBJ2-1 | TRBV20-1 | 14 | CSASVRGEGGEQFF | TGCAGTGCTAGTGTGCGGGGGGAGGGCGGTGAGCAGTTCTTC
TRBD2 | few | TRBJ2-5 | TRBV28 | 15 | CASSFPSGSQETQYF | TGTGCCAGCAGTTTCCCTAGCGGGAGCCAAGAGACCCAGTACTTC
. | . | TRBJ2-1 | TRBV28 | 15 | CASSLVRDFYNEQFF | TGTGCCAGCAGTTTGGTCCGGGACTTCTACAATGAGCAGTTCTTC